Listed below are T cell receptor beta chains from one sample, sequenced in a study of blood T cells in healthy people across ages. TCRdb used MiXCR to reprocess the 5' RACE reads, holding one entry per CDR3 protein. Here the sample spans fewer than 1,200,000 distinct CDR3 sequences, almost 25% being singletons. The sample was also reused in another study, on T cells of mothers and their children.

What was sequenced was blood. Every receptor here comes from a girl aged 2 to 9 in good health. Each CDR3 is given without its conserved first and last residue. The D gene is left open where the match is weak.

v_call: TRBV20-1
d_call: NA
cdr3_aa: SARLLLGTQY

v_call: TRBV12-3/TRBV12-4
d_call: TRBD2
cdr3_aa: ASSRGLAGEGPETQY

v_call: TRBV24-1
d_call: NA
cdr3_aa: ATSEGGRETQY

v_call: TRBV24-1
d_call: NA
cdr3_aa: ATSERGAGNIQY

v_call: TRBV12-3/TRBV12-4
d_call: TRBD2
cdr3_aa: ASRVAGVREQY

v_call: TRBV20-1
d_call: TRBD1
cdr3_aa: SFEVGTGRETQY

v_call: TRBV12-5
d_call: TRBD2
cdr3_aa: ASGSTSGVQETQY

v_call: TRBV28
d_call: NA
cdr3_aa: ATPTPKDRGYT

v_call: TRBV5-6
d_call: NA
cdr3_aa: ASSSPGVLTETQY

v_call: TRBV20-1
d_call: TRBD2
cdr3_aa: SARPGGSNTQY

v_call: TRBV12-3/TRBV12-4
d_call: TRBD1
cdr3_aa: ASRSGTGAYGYT

v_call: TRBV6-5
d_call: NA
cdr3_aa: ASSYSTSAPAAEQY

v_call: TRBV12-3/TRBV12-4
d_call: TRBD1
cdr3_aa: ASSYRDRGEETQY

v_call: TRBV15
d_call: TRBD1
cdr3_aa: ATSNNRGSNQPQH

v_call: TRBV21-1
d_call: NA
cdr3_aa: ASSKPRGEQF

v_call: TRBV7-6
d_call: TRBD1
cdr3_aa: ASSPRTGTMNTEAF

v_call: TRBV12-3/TRBV12-4
d_call: NA
cdr3_aa: ASSSLGGLETQY

v_call: TRBV7-9
d_call: NA
cdr3_aa: ASSLVGRVMDEQY

v_call: TRBV10-3
d_call: NA
cdr3_aa: AINGYGGQGQDTQY

v_call: TRBV7-2
d_call: TRBD1
cdr3_aa: ASSATGTGFGGYT

v_call: TRBV15
d_call: TRBD1
cdr3_aa: ATSREDRDRTDTQY

v_call: TRBV25-1
d_call: TRBD1
cdr3_aa: ASSTGQGINEKLF

v_call: TRBV6-6
d_call: NA
cdr3_aa: ASSERRGEEKLF

v_call: TRBV6-5
d_call: NA
cdr3_aa: ASSPKPREFHEQY